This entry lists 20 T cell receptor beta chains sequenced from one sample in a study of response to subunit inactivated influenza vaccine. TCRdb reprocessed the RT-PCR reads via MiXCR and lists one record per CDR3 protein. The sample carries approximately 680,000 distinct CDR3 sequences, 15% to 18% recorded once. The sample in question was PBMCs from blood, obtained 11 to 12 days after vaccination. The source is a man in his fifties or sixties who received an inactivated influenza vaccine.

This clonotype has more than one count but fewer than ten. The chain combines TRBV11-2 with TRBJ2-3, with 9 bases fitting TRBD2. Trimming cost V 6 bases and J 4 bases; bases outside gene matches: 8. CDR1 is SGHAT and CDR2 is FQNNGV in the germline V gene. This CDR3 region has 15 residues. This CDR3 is CASSPSGGPSDTQYF. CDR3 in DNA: TGTGCCAGCAGTCCAAGCGGGGGGCCGTCAGATACGCAGTATTTT. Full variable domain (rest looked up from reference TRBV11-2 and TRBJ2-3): EAGVAQSPRYKIIEKRQSVAFWCNPISGHATLYWYQQILGQGPKLLIQFQNNGVVDDSQLPKDRFSAERLKGVDSTLKIQPAKLEDSAVYLCASSPSGGPSDTQYFGPGTRLTVL.

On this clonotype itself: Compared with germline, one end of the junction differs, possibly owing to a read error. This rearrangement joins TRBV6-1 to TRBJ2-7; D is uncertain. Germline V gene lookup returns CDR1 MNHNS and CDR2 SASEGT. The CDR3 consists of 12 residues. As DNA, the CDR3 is TGTGCCAGCAGTACGGCCGCTGCGCGCAGTAACTTC. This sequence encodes CASSTAAARSNF.

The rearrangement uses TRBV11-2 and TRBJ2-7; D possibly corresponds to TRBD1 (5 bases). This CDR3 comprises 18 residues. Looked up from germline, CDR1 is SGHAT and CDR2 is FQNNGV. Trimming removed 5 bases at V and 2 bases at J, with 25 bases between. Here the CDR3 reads CASSNSRGWSSTTYEQYF. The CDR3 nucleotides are TGTGCCAGCAGCAACTCTAGGGGTTGGTCCTCAACTACCTACGAGCAGTACTTC.

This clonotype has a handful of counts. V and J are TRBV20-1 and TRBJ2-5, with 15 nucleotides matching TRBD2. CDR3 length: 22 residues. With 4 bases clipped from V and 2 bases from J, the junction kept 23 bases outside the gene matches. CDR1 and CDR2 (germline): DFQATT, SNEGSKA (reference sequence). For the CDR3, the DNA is TGCAGTGCTACCTCCCCAGGACTAGCGGGGGGGTCGAAGGGGGGAGATCAAGAGACCCAGTACTTC. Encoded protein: CSATSPGLAGGSKGGDQETQYF.

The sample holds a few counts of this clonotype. The CDR3 region has the DNA TGCGCCAGCAGCTCCGGGTCGCTAACTGAAGCTTTCTTT. This codes for CASSSGSLTEAFF. The chain couples TRBV5-1 to TRBJ1-1; D not certain. Trimming pared 3 bases from V and 5 bases from J, leaving 11 bases between. The CDR3 has 13 residues. Germline V gene lookup returns CDR1 SGHRS and CDR2 YFSETQ.

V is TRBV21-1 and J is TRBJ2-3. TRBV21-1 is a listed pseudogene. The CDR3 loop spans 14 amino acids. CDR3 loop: CARNNSGRTDTQYF. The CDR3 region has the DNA TGTGCCAGGAACAATAGCGGGAGAACAGATACGCAGTATTTT.

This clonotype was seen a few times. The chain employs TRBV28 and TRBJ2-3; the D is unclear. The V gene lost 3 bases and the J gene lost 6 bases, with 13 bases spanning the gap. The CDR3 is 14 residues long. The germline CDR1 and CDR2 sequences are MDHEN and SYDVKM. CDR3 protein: CASSFVLGTDTQYF. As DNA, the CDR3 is TGTGCCAGCAGTTTCGTGCTAGGAACCGATACGCAGTATTTT.

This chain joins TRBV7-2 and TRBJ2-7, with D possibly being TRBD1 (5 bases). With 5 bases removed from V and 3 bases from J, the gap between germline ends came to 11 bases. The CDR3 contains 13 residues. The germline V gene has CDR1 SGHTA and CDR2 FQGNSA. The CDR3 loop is CASSHGHLYEQYF. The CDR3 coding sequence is TGTGCCAGCAGCCACGGACATCTCTACGAGCAGTACTTC. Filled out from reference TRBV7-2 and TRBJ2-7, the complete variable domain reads GAGVSQSPSNKVTEKGKDVELRCDPISGHTALYWYRQSLGQGLEFLIYFQGNSAPDKSGLPSDRFSAERTGGSVSTLTIQRTQQEDSAVYLCASSHGHLYEQYFGPGTRLTVT.

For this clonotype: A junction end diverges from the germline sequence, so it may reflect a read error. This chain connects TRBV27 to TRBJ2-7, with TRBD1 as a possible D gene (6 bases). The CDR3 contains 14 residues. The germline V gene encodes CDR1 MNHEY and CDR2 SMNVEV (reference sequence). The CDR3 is CASGRTESSYEQCF. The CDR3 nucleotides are TGTGCCAGCGGCAGGACAGAATCCTCCTACGAGCAGTGCTTC.

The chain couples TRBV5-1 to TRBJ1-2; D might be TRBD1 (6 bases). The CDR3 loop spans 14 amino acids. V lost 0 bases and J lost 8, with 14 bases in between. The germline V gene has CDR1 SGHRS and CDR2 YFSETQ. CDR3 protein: CASSLAAGARGYTF. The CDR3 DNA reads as TGCGCCAGCAGCTTGGCCGCGGGGGCGCGGGGCTACACCTTC.

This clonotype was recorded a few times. Here the CDR3 reads CANRPRTRNTGELFF. The CDR3 nucleotides are TGTGCCAACAGACCCCGGACGAGGAACACCGGGGAGCTGTTTTTT. The genes are TRBV6-2 or TRBV6-3 and TRBJ2-2; D call uncertain. Germline lookup yields CDR1 MNHEY and CDR2 SVGEGT. The CDR3 spans 15 residues. The V end lost 10 bases, the J end lost 1 base, and 16 bases lay between the germline ends.

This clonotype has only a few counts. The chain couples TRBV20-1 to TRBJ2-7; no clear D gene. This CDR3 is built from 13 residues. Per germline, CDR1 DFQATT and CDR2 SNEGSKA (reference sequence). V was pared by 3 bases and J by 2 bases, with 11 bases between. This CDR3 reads CSASQVATYEQYF. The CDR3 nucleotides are TGCAGTGCTAGCCAAGTGGCCACCTACGAGCAGTACTTC.

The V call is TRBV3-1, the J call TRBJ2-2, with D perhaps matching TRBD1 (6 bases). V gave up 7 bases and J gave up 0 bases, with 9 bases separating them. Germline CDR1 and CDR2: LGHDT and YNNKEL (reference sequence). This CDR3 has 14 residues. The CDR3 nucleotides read TGTGCCAGCAAGACAGGTTCGAACACCGGGGAGCTGTTTTTT. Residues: CASKTGSNTGELFF. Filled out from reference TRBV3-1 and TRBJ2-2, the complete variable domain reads DTAVSQTPKYLVTQMGNDKSIKCEQNLGHDTMYWYKQDSKKFLKIMFSYNNKELIINETVPNRFSPKSPDKAHLNLHINSLELGDSAVYFCASKTGSNTGELFFGEGSRLTVL.

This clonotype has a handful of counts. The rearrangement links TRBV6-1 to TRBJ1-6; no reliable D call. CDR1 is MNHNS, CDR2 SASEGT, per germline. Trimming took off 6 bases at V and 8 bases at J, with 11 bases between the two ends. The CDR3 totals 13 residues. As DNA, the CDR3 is TGTGCCAGCAGCCAAGGGTTGTATTCACCCCTCCACTTT. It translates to CASSQGLYSPLHF.

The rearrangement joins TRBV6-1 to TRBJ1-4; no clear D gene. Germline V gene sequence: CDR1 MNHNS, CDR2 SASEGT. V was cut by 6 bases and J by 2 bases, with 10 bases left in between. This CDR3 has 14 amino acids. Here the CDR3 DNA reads TGTGCCAGCAGAGAGAGAAGGACTAATGAAAAACTGTTTTTT. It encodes CASRERRTNEKLFF.

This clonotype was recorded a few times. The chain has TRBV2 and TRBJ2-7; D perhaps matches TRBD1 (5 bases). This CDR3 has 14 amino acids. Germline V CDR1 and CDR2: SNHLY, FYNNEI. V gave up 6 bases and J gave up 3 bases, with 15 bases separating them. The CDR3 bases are TGTGCCAGCAGGACAGAGAAAGACAGCTACGAGCAGTACTTC. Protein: CASRTEKDSYEQYF.

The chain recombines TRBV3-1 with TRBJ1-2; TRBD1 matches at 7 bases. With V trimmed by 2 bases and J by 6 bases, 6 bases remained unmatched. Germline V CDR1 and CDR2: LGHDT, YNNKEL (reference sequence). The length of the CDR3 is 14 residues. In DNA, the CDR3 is TGTGCCAGCAGCCAATGGATCGGGACAGATGGCTACACCTTC. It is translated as CASSQWIGTDGYTF. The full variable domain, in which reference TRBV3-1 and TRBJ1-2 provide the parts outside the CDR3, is DTAVSQTPKYLVTQMGNDKSIKCEQNLGHDTMYWYKQDSKKFLKIMFSYNNKELIINETVPNRFSPKSPDKAHLNLHINSLELGDSAVYFCASSQWIGTDGYTFGSGTRLTVV.

This chain's CDR3 is CASSQGFFRGTRTDTQYF. The DNA for the CDR3 is TGCGCCAGCAGCCAGGGCTTTTTTCGGGGGACCAGGACAGATACGCAGTATTTT. This sequence joins TRBV4-1 and TRBJ2-3; weak D call: TRBD2 (6 bases). This CDR3 comprises 18 residues. CDR1 is MGHRA and CDR2 is YSYEKL in the germline V gene. The ends were cut back, 3 bases at V and 3 bases at J, with 22 bases in the middle.

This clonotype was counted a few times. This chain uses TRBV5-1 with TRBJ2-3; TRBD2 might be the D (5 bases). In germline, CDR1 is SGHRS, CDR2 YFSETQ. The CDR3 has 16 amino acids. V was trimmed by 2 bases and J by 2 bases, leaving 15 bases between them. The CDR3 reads CASSLSSGAFTDTQYF. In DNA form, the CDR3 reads TGCGCCAGCAGCTTATCAAGCGGAGCCTTCACAGATACGCAGTATTTT.

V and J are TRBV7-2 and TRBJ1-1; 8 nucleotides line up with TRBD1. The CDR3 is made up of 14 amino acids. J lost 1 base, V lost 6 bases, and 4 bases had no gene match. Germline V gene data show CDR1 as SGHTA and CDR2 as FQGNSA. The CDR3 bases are TGTGCCAGCAGGTTTACAGGGGGGAACACTGAAGCTTTCTTT. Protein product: CASRFTGGNTEAFF.